The rows below give T cell receptor beta chains drawn from one sample of a study of vaccination effects on CD4 cells after COVID-19. Generated by immunoSEQ multiplex PCR, the TCRdb table keeps only in-frame clones and is missing some. The sample contains about 79,000 clones, around 70% of which appear only once. Their target antigens are unknown. The source was CD4+ T cells from PBMCs cultured with HCoV-229E spike peptides, collected before COVID-19 vaccination. Receptors were obtained from a human donor who received a COVID-19 vaccine. Both conserved end residues are part of each CDR3. D genes are given only for firm matches. For some rows the clone size is stated as once, few or many, or as a class when expanded; others skip it.

CDR3 length | clone size | D gene | J gene | V gene | CDR3 DNA | CDR3 protein
17 | . | TRBD1 | TRBJ1-4 | TRBV10-3 | TGTGCCATCAGTGACAGGGGGAGAGCAGCAACTAATGAAAAACTGTTTTTT | CAISDRGRAATNEKLFF
16 | . | . | TRBJ1-1 | TRBV6-1 | TGTGCCAGCAGTGAAATTTGGGGCCCGAGGCACACTGAAGCTTTCTTT | CASSEIWGPRHTEAFF
13 | once | . | TRBJ2-1 | TRBV7-2 | TGTGCCAGCAGCTTACCGGGGAGCAATGAGCAGTTCTTC | CASSLPGSNEQFF
14 | . | TRBD1 | TRBJ2-2 | TRBV19 | TGTGCCAGCACAAGGGACAGGGGGGCCGGGGAGCTGTTTTTT | CASTRDRGAGELFF
15 | . | . | TRBJ2-5 | TRBV9 | TGTGCCAGCAGCCCCGCACAGCGACCTCTTGAGACCCAGTACTTC | CASSPAQRPLETQYF
15 | . | TRBD2 | TRBJ2-5 | TRBV2 | TGTGCCAGCAGACCCGGGACTAGCGGGGGGGAGACCCAGTACTTC | CASRPGTSGGETQYF
16 | . | TRBD1 | TRBJ1-4 | TRBV4-2 | TGTGCCAGCAGCGCCGGGACAGGGGGAACTAATGAAAAACTGTTTTTT | CASSAGTGGTNEKLFF
16 | . | . | TRBJ2-2 | TRBV9 | TGTGCCAGCAGCGTAGTAACGGGTGCGAACACCGGGGAGCTGTTTTTT | CASSVVTGANTGELFF
16 | . | TRBD1 | TRBJ2-5 | TRBV19 | TGTGCCAGTACCCCCGGGGGGACAGGGAACCAAGAGACCCAGTACTTC | CASTPGGTGNQETQYF
11 | . | . | TRBJ1-2 | TRBV24-1 | TGTGCCACCAGTGATTGGTATGGCTACACCTTC | CATSDWYGYTF
16 | . | TRBD2 | TRBJ2-2 | TRBV28 | TGTGCCAGCAGACCCCCGGGACTAGCGGTCACCGGGGAGCTGTTTTTT | CASRPPGLAVTGELFF
15 | . | TRBD1 | TRBJ1-4 | TRBV3-1/TRBV3-2 | TGTGCCAGCAGCCAAGACGACAGGGCGGGGGAAAAACTGTTTTTT | CASSQDDRAGEKLFF
14 | . | . | TRBJ2-1 | TRBV5-1 | TGCGCCAGCAGCCCGGTTGCGGGGACCAATGAGCAGTTCTTC | CASSPVAGTNEQFF
15 | . | . | TRBJ2-3 | TRBV10-1 | TGCGCCAGCAGTGGGCAGGGGCTCTCCACAGATACGCAGTATTTT | CASSGQGLSTDTQYF
15 | . | TRBD2 | TRBJ2-3 | TRBV6-2/TRBV6-3 | TGTGCCAGCAGTTACCCCGGGGGGGCAACGGATACGCAGTATTTT | CASSYPGGATDTQYF
14 | . | . | TRBJ1-1 | TRBV7-2 | TGTGCCAGCAGCTTAGTCAGGGGCGAGACTGAAGCTTTCTTT | CASSLVRGETEAFF
15 | . | . | TRBJ2-1 | TRBV6-5 | TGTGCCAGCAGTTACGGAGCCAGCTCCTACAATGAGCAGTTCTTC | CASSYGASSYNEQFF
14 | . | . | TRBJ2-5 | TRBV5-1 | TGCGCCAGCAGCTTCGGACCCGGGTCAGAGACCCAGTACTTC | CASSFGPGSETQYF
14 | . | . | TRBJ2-2 | TRBV7-2 | TGTGCCAGCAGCCTTGTAGGTAACACCGGGGAGCTGTTTTTT | CASSLVGNTGELFF
13 | . | . | TRBJ2-2 | TRBV2 | TGTGCCAGCAGTGAATTGGAGGGAGGGGAGCTGTTTTTT | CASSELEGGELFF
14 | once | . | TRBJ1-5 | TRBV24-1 | TGTGCCACCAGTGATTTTGCGGCAGGGGCACCCCAGCATTTT | CATSDFAAGAPQHF
14 | . | . | TRBJ1-6 | TRBV7-2 | TGTGCCAGCAGAACGACCGGGGGAAATTCACCCCTCCACTTT | CASRTTGGNSPLHF
14 | . | TRBD1 | TRBJ1-1 | TRBV24-1 | TGTGCCACCAGTGACACGACAGGGGGCACTGAAGCTTTCTTT | CATSDTTGGTEAFF
15 | . | TRBD1 | TRBJ1-1 | TRBV5-1 | TGCGCCAGCAGCGATCCTCAGGGGGTGGACACTGAAGCTTTCTTT | CASSDPQGVDTEAFF
16 | once | . | TRBJ2-1 | TRBV18 | TGTGCCAGCTCACGCCCGACAGATTACTCCTACAATGAGCAGTTCTTC | CASSRPTDYSYNEQFF
15 | . | TRBD1 | TRBJ2-2 | TRBV2 | TGTGCCAGCAGTACTGACAGGGGAAGGACCGGGGAGCTGTTTTTT | CASSTDRGRTGELFF
15 | . | . | TRBJ2-1 | TRBV4-1 | TGCGCCAGCAGCTCATGGGGGAGCTCCTACAATGAGCAGTTCTTC | CASSSWGSSYNEQFF
13 | . | . | TRBJ2-3 | TRBV30 | TGTGCCTGGAATAAGGGGGGACCAGATACGCAGTATTTT | CAWNKGGPDTQYF